This section outlines one T cell receptor (beta chain) sequence together with its context. The antigen is undetermined. From RNA transcripts, TCR beta CDR3 regions were amplified. The HTBI primer set was used in a first-round RT-PCR of the TCR CDR3. TCRdb re-derived calls from the multiplex PCR reads in MiXCR, one entry per CDR3 protein. The repertoire holds approximately 600,000 distinct CDR3 sequences, with 15% to 20% as singletons. The data were taken from a study of T cells in Graves' hyperthyroidism and ophthalmopathy. Study-level points and caveats: A 13 V-J signature model discriminated ophthalmopathy versus stable hyperthyroidism.

Hyperthyroidism had been newly diagnosed in patients aged 18 to 65, and its duration was under 2 months. Patients with uncontrolled infections, other autoimmune diseases, pregnancy or lactation were excluded. Germline V gives CDR1 SNHLY, CDR2 FYNNEI. This CDR3 has 17 residues. The trim removed 6 bases at V and 2 bases at J, leaving 9 bases unmatched. The material sequenced was blood. The origin of this receptor is a woman under 40 with Graves' hyperthyroidism. The rearrangement uses TRBV2 and TRBJ1-5; 11 nucleotides match TRBD1. CDR3 loop: CASRGTGGLKGNQPQHF. CDR3 in DNA: TGTGCCAGCAGGGGGACAGGGGGTCTGAAAGGCAATCAGCCCCAGCATTTT.